This TCR beta chain was documented in a study of T cells after yellow fever vaccination. Study background: The authors prepared low-cell-number fractions using SMART-Seq v4 Ultra Low Input.

Generation of TCR cDNA used 5'RACE template switching (which added a universal primer site and UMIs). In TCRdb, the 5' RACE reads were re-called with MiXCR into one record per CDR3 protein. The sample yields around 340,000 distinct CDR3 sequences, roughly 9.4% seen once. This clonotype turned up a few times. Its antigen is currently unknown. Trimming removed 0 bases at V and 5 bases at J, with 15 bases between. Germline loops: CDR1 LGHDT, CDR2 YNNKEL (reference sequence). The CDR3 covers 16 residues. Whole-study findings and limits: Post-booster reappearance was seen for most primary-vaccination clones (about 96% CD4, about 88% CD8).

The sequence derives from a man between 18 and 35 years old who received the YFV17D yellow fever vaccine. The chain uses TRBV3-1 and TRBJ2-3; no definite D call. The sequenced sample was PBMCs, obtained on the day of the first yellow fever vaccination. CDR3 in amino acids: CASSQEALGALDTQYF. In DNA form, the CDR3 reads TGTGCCAGCAGCCAAGAGGCCCTTGGCGCTTTAGATACGCAGTATTTT.